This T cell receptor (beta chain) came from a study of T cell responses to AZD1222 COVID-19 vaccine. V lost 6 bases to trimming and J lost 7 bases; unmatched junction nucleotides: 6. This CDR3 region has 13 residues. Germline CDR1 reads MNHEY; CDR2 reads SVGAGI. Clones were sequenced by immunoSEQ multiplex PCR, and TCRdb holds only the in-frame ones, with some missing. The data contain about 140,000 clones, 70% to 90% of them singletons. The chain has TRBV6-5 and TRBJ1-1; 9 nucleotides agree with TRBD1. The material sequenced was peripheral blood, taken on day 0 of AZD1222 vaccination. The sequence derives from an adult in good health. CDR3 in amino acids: CASRRGQGGEAFF. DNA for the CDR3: TGTGCCAGCAGACGGGGACAGGGAGGTGAAGCTTTCTTT.